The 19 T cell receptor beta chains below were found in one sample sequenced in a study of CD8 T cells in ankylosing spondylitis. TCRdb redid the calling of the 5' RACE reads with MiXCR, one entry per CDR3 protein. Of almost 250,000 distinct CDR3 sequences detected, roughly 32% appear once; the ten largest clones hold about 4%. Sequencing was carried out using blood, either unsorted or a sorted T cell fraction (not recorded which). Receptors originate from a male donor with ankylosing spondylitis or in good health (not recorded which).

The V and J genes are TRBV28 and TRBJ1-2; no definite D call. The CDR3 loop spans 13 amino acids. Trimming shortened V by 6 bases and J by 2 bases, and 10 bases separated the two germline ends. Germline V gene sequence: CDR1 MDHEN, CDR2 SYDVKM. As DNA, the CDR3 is TGTGCCAGCAGCTCTACATCAAACTATGGCTACACCTTC. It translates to CASSSTSNYGYTF.

CDR3 sequence reads: CASSFARATGELFF. In nucleotides, the CDR3 is TGTGCCAGCAGTTTCGCCAGGGCTACCGGGGAGCTGTTTTTT. V and J are TRBV12-3 or TRBV12-4 and TRBJ2-2; D may be TRBD1 (5 bases). CDR3 length: 14 amino acids. Between the trimmed V and J ends, which lost 3 bases and 5 bases, there was a span of 10 bases.

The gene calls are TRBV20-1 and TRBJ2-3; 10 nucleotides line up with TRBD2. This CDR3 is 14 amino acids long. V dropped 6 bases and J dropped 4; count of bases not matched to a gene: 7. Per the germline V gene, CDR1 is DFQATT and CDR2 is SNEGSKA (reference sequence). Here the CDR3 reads CSAVSGGPADTQYF. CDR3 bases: TGCAGTGCGGTTAGCGGGGGGCCGGCAGATACGCAGTATTTT.

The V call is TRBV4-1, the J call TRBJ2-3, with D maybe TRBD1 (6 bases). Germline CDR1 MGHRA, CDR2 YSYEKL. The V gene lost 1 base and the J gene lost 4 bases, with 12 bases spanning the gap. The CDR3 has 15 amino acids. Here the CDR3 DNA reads TGCGCCAGCAGCCAAGGAAGGGGGTCGGCAGATACGCAGTATTTT. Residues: CASSQGRGSADTQYF.

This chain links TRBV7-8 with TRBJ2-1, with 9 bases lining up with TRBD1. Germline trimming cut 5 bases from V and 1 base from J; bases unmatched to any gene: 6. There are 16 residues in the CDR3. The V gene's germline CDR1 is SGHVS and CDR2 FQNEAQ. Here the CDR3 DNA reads TGTGCCAGCAGCAACGACAGGGGGGTATCCTACAATGAGCAGTTCTTC. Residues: CASSNDRGVSYNEQFF.

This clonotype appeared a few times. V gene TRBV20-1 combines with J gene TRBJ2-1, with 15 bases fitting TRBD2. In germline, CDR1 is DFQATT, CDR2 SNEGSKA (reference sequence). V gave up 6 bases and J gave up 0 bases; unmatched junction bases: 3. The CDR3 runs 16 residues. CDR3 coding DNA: TGCAGTGCCGGGACTAGCGGGGGGAGCTCCTACAATGAGCAGTTCTTC. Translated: CSAGTSGGSSYNEQFF.

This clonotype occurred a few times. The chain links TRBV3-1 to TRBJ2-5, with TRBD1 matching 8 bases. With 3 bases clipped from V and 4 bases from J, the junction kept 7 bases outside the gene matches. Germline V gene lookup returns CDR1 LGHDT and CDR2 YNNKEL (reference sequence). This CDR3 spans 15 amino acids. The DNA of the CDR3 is TGTGCCAGCAGCCAGAGGGGACAGGCTATAGAGACCCAGTACTTC. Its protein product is CASSQRGQAIETQYF.

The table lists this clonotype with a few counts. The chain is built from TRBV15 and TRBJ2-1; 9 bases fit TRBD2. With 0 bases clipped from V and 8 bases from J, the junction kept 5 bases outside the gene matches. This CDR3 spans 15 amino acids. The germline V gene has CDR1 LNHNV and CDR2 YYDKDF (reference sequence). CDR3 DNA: TGTGCCACCAGCAGAGATTCTAGCGGGGACTATGAGCAGTTCTTC. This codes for CATSRDSSGDYEQFF. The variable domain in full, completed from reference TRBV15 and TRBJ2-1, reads DAMVIQNPRYQVTQFGKPVTLSCSQTLNHNVMYWYQQKSSQAPKLLFHYYDKDFNNEADTPDNFQSRRPNTSFCFLDIRSPGLGDTAMYLCATSRDSSGDYEQFFGPGTRLTVL.

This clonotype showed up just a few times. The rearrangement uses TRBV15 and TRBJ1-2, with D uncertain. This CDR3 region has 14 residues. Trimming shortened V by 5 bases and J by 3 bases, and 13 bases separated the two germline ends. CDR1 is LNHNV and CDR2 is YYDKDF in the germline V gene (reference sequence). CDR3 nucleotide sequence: TGTGCCACCAGCGGGGAAATGGCCCACTATGGCTACACCTTC. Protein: CATSGEMAHYGYTF.

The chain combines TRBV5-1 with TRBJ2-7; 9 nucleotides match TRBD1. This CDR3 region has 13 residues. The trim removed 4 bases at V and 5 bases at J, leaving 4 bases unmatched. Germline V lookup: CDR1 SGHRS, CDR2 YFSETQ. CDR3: CASSKDRGHEQYF. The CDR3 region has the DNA TGCGCCAGCAGCAAGGACAGGGGCCACGAGCAGTACTTC.

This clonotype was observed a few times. DNA of the CDR3: TGTGCCAGCAGCCCAGGGACAGGGGGGAGATTCAATGAGCAGTTCTTC. It translates to CASSPGTGGRFNEQFF. V is TRBV12-3 or TRBV12-4 and J is TRBJ2-1; 11 bases map to TRBD1. The CDR3 is 16 amino acids. V lost 6 bases, J lost 6 bases, and 10 bases stayed unmatched.

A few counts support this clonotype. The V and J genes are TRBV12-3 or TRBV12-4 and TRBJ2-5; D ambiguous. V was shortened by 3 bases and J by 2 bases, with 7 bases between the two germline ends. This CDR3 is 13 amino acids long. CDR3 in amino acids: CASSFVGQETQYF. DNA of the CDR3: TGTGCCAGCAGTTTTGTGGGGCAAGAGACCCAGTACTTC.

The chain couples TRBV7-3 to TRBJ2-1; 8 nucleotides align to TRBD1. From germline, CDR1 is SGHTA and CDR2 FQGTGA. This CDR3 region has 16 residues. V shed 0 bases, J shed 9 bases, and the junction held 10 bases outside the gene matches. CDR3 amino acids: CASSLTAGGGIGEQFF. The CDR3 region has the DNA TGTGCCAGCAGCTTAACGGCAGGGGGCGGCATCGGTGAGCAGTTCTTC. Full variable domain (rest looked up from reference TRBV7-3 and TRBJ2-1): GAGVSQTPSNKVTEKGKYVELRCDPISGHTALYWYRQSLGQGPEFLIYFQGTGAADDSGLPNDRFFAVRPEGSVSTLKIQRTERGDSAVYLCASSLTAGGGIGEQFFGPGTRLTVL.

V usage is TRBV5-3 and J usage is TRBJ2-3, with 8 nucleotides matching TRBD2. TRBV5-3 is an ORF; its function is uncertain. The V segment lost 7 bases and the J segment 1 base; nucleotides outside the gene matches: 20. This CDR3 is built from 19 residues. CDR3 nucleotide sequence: TGTGCCAGACGGAGCCCCAAACCCGGGGGGGCGGACTGCACAGATACGCAGTATTTT. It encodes CARRSPKPGGADCTDTQYF.

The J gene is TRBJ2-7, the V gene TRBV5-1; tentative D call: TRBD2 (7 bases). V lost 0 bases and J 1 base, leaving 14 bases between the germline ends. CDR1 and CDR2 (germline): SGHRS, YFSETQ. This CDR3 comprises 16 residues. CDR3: CASSLVGGPLSYEQYF. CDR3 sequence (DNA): TGCGCCAGCAGCTTGGTGGGGGGGCCATTGTCCTACGAGCAGTACTTC.

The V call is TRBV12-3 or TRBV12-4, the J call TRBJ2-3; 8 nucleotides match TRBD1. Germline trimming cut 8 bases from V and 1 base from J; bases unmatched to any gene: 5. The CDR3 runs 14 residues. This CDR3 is CASRTGSGTDTQYF. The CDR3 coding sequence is TGTGCCAGCCGGACAGGGTCTGGCACAGATACGCAGTATTTT.

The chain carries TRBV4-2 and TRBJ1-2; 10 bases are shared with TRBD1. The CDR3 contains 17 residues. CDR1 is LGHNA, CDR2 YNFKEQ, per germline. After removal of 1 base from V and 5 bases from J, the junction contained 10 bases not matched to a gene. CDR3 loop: CASSQAGTGDIKYGYTF. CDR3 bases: TGTGCCAGCAGCCAAGCCGGGACAGGGGATATAAAGTATGGCTACACCTTC.

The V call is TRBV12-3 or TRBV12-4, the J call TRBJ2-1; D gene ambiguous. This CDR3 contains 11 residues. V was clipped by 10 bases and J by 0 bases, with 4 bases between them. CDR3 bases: TGTGCCACCTGCTCCTACAATGAGCAGTTCTTC. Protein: CATCSYNEQFF.

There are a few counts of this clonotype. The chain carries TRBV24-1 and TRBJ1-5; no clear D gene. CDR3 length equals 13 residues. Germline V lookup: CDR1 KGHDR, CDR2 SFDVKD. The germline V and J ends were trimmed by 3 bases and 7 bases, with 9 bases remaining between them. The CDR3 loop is CATSDGGYQPQHF. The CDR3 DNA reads TGTGCCACCAGTGATGGCGGGTACCAGCCCCAGCATTTT.